Here is one T cell receptor beta chain with its context. Antigen specificity is unknown. The V end lost 4 bases, the J end lost 4 bases, and 17 bases lay between the germline ends. This CDR3 comprises 16 residues. Looked up from germline, CDR1 is SGDLS and CDR2 is YYNGEE. This sample is drawn from a study of T-cell memory formation after mild COVID-19. Overall study results and limits: A subset of responding clones appeared in pre-infection memory, suggesting cross-reactive memory joined. Those CD4+ clones that contracted were mainly in CM and EM (CD8+ ones in EMRA). Contracting clones from day 15 to 85 showed balanced CD4/CD8; later expanders favored CD4+.

TCRdb ran MiXCR on the 5' RACE reads and lists one entry per CDR3 protein. The data contain 540,000 or so distinct CDR3 sequences, roughly 22% of them seen just once; the ten biggest clones take up under 15%. The chain joins TRBV9 to TRBJ2-2; D is perhaps TRBD2 (7 bases). Material for sequencing was PBMCs or a T cell subset sorted from them (not recorded which). The TCR comes from an adult woman who had mild COVID-19 (a few samples of this study predate the infection). Cell type and time point are not known. The chain's CDR3 is CASSIPAGGLTGELFF. The CDR3 nucleotides are TGTGCCAGCAGCATACCGGCCGGGGGGCTCACCGGGGAGCTGTTTTTT. The full variable domain, its missing parts supplied by reference TRBV9 and TRBJ2-2, is DSGVTQTPKHLITATGQRVTLRCSPRSGDLSVYWYQQSLDQGLQFLIQYYNGEERAKGNILERFSAQQFPDLHSELNLSSLELGDSALYFCASSIPAGGLTGELFFGEGSRLTVL.